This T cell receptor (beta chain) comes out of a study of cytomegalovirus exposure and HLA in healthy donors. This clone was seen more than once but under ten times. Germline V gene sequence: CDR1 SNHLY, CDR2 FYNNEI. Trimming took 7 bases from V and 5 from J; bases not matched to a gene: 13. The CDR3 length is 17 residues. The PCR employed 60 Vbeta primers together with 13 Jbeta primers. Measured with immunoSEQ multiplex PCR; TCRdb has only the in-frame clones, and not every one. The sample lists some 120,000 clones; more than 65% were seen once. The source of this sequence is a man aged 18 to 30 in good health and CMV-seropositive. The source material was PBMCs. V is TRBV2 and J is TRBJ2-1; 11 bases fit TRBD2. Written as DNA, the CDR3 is TGTGCCAGCACGACTAGCGGGGCAAAGGTGGGGAACAATGAGCAGTTCTTC. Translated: CASTTSGAKVGNNEQFF.